The subject of this entry is one TCR beta chain. The data originate from a study of tumor-infiltrating lymphocytes in primary liver carcinoma. Out of unsorted whole blood came the blood RNA, and germline DNA was extracted as well. Making TCR beta cDNA involved around 540 ng total RNA and a constant-region primer. Researchers made the TCR beta libraries by running three nested multiplex PCR rounds with slightly modified ARM-PCR. TCRdb processed the multiplex PCR reads anew with MiXCR; each CDR3 protein has one entry. The sample has around 170,000 distinct CDR3 sequences, about 60% seen once. This TCR was sampled from a man aged 40-49 years with primary liver carcinoma and hepatitis B virus infection. Sequenced input: peripheral blood.

The CDR3, as DNA: TGTGCCAGCAGTGAAAGGATTGGTGAAAAACTGTTTTTT. This codes for CASSERIGEKLFF. The chain carries TRBV11-2 and TRBJ1-4; no clear D gene. This CDR3 is built from 13 residues. CDR1 is SGHAT, CDR2 FQNNGV, per germline. V was trimmed by 6 bases and J by 7 bases, leaving 12 bases between them.